These 7 T cell receptor beta chains were sequenced from one sample in a study of vaccination effects on CD4 cells after COVID-19. Using viral peptide pools, the ViraFEST assay grew out antigen-specific CD4+ T cells prior to sequencing. CD4+ T cell isolation took place after less than 13 days of culture. Sometime from March through December 2020, the person acquired a SARS-CoV-2 infection that PCR confirmed. The table came from immunoSEQ multiplex PCR; TCRdb's copy has only in-frame clones and leaves some out. The repertoire holds tens of thousands of clones, with approximately 78% as singletons. These receptors' antigens are unknown. The sequencing used CD4+ T cells from PBMCs cultured with a peptide pool, collected before COVID-19 vaccination. These receptors all come from a human donor who had a prior SARS-CoV-2 infection.

This clone was found once. The V and J genes are TRBV9 and TRBJ2-2, with TRBD1 matching over 8 bases. The V gene end was trimmed by 4 bases and the J gene end by 5 bases; junction bases not matched to a gene: 1. The CDR3 has 13 amino acids. Germline CDR1 reads SGDLS; CDR2 reads YYNGEE. The CDR3, as DNA: TGTGCCAGCAGCAGACAGGGGACCGGGGAGCTGTTTTTT. Translation gives CASSRQGTGELFF.

The gene calls are TRBV19 and TRBJ1-6; 7 bases line up with TRBD1. Per germline, CDR1 LNHDA and CDR2 SQIVND (reference sequence). This CDR3 comprises 14 residues. V lost 4 bases and J lost 5; bases outside the gene matches: 2. CDR3 nucleotides: TGTGCCAGTAGTACCGGGACAGATAATTCACCCCTCCACTTT. This sequence encodes CASSTGTDNSPLHF. Drawing the rest from reference TRBV19 and TRBJ1-6, the complete variable domain is DGGITQSPKYLFRKEGQNVTLSCEQNLNHDAMYWYRQDPGQGLRLIYYSQIVNDFQKGDIAEGYSVSREKKESFPLTVTSAQKNPTAFYLCASSTGTDNSPLHFGNGTRLTVT.

The chain links TRBV6-1 to TRBJ1-5, with a possible D match to TRBD1 (6 bases). The CDR3 spans 16 residues. Germline V gives CDR1 MNHNS, CDR2 SASEGT. Deletions cut 1 base from V and 1 base from J, with 11 bases between. The CDR3 loop reads CASSEEPGASNQPQHF. CDR3 DNA sequence: TGTGCCAGCAGTGAAGAGCCGGGGGCCAGCAATCAGCCCCAGCATTTT.

This clone has a handful of counts. The chain links TRBV6-2 or TRBV6-3 to TRBJ1-2; tentative D call: TRBD1 (6 bases). The ends were cut back, 5 bases at V and 3 bases at J, with 13 bases in the middle. The CDR3 consists of 14 residues. Germline values: CDR1 MNHEY, CDR2 SVGEGT. The CDR3 bases are TGTGCCAGCAGTCCCGTGGACAGCGACTATGGCTACACCTTC. It encodes CASSPVDSDYGYTF.

CDR3 nucleotides: TGTGCCAGCTCCCGTGGGGGGATTCCCGGGGAGCTGTTTTTT. Encoded protein: CASSRGGIPGELFF. The chain combines TRBV7-2 with TRBJ2-2; tentative D call: TRBD2 (6 bases). This CDR3 contains 14 residues. Trimming removed 8 bases from V and 6 bases from J, with 16 bases in between. Germline V gives CDR1 SGHTA, CDR2 FQGNSA.

This clone came up a few times. The chain links TRBV5-6 to TRBJ1-1, with D perhaps matching TRBD1 (5 bases). This CDR3 is 16 amino acids long. Trimming cost V 2 bases and J 5 bases, with 19 bases left between them. Per the germline V gene, CDR1 is SGHDT and CDR2 is YYEEEE. CDR3 in amino acids: CASSFWAQGWRTEAFF. The CDR3 region has the DNA TGTGCCAGCAGCTTCTGGGCCCAGGGCTGGAGAACTGAAGCTTTCTTT.

The J gene is TRBJ2-1, the V gene TRBV27; 8 nucleotides agree with TRBD1. Germline CDR1 reads MNHEY; CDR2 reads SMNVEV (reference sequence). This CDR3 is built from 17 residues. The trim removed 4 bases at V and 1 base at J, leaving 9 bases unmatched. CDR3 nucleotides: TGTGCCAGCAGTTACCGGACAGGGCCTCGTTCCTACAATGAGCAGTTCTTC. This translates into CASSYRTGPRSYNEQFF.